Listed below are T cell receptor beta chains from one sample, sequenced in a study of blood T cells in healthy people across ages. One entry per CDR3 protein results from TCRdb running MiXCR on the 5' RACE reads. This table holds some 710,000 distinct CDR3 sequences, 20% to 25% found once. The specimen sequenced was blood. Receptor source: a man between 65 and 85 years old in good health. The CDR3 runs from the conserved cysteine through the conserved F or W. The D gene is left open where the match is weak. Only part of the rows carry a size: once, few, many, or a class if the clone is expanded.

>TRBJ1-1|TRBV12-3/TRBV12-4|NA|TRBD1
TGTGCCAGCAGTTCTTATACAGGGGTCCGTATCAAGAACACTGAAGCTTTCTTT
CASSSYTGVRIKNTEAFF
>TRBJ2-3|TRBV7-9|NA|NA
TGTGCCAGCAGCCTTCGACAACAGACAGATACGCAGTATTTT
CASSLRQQTDTQYF
>TRBJ1-5|TRBV6-6|few|TRBD1
TGTGCCAGCAGGGGACAGGGGGCTTTTCAGCCCCAGCATTTT
CASRGQGAFQPQHF
>TRBJ2-2|TRBV7-9|few|NA
TGTGCCAGCAGCTTATTGTCCCCCGGGGAGCTGTTTTTT
CASSLLSPGELFF
>TRBJ1-2|TRBV5-1|NA|NA
TGCGCCAGCAGCTTGGACACGGAAGGCTACACCTTC
CASSLDTEGYTF
>TRBJ2-5|TRBV6-5|few|NA
TGTGCCAGCAGTTACTCCGAGCGGGTACAAGAGACCCAGTACTTC
CASSYSERVQETQYF
>TRBJ1-1|TRBV6-5|few|NA
TGTGCCAGCAGTAATGGGGGAATGAACACTGAAGCTTTCTTT
CASSNGGMNTEAFF
>TRBJ2-3|TRBV12-3/TRBV12-4|NA|TRBD2
TGTGCCAGCGCGACTAGCGGGAGAGAAGATACGCAGTATTTT
CASATSGREDTQYF
>TRBJ1-2|TRBV30|NA|NA
TGTGCCTGGAGTTTAGGCGGTAACTATGGCTACACCTTC
CAWSLGGNYGYTF
>TRBJ2-1|TRBV9|NA|TRBD1
TGTGCCAGCAGCCCTCAACACGGGACAGTTCTCTACAATGAGCAGTTCTTC
CASSPQHGTVLYNEQFF
>TRBJ1-4|TRBV18|few|TRBD1
TGTGCCAGCTCACCACGGGACAGCCCCGAAAAACTGTTTTTT
CASSPRDSPEKLFF
>TRBJ2-7|TRBV4-1|NA|NA
TGCGCCAGCAGCCCGCTCGAACGGGGAACGACGAACGAGCAGTACTTC
CASSPLERGTTNEQYF
>TRBJ2-7|TRBV7-2|NA|NA
TGTGCCAGCAGCTTAGTAGGTGGATGGGGGATCGACGAGCAGTACTTC
CASSLVGGWGIDEQYF
>TRBJ2-7|TRBV28|NA|TRBD2
TGTGCCAGCAGTCCCTCTATAGCGGGGGACTACGAGCAGTACTTC
CASSPSIAGDYEQYF
>TRBJ2-3|TRBV12-3/TRBV12-4|NA|NA
TGTGCCAGCAGCTTCAGGTGGAGCACAGATACGCAGTATTTT
CASSFRWSTDTQYF
>TRBJ1-2|TRBV19|few|NA
TGTGCCAGTAGTAGCGCCCCGGGACGGGAGATCTATGGCTACACCTTC
CASSSAPGREIYGYTF